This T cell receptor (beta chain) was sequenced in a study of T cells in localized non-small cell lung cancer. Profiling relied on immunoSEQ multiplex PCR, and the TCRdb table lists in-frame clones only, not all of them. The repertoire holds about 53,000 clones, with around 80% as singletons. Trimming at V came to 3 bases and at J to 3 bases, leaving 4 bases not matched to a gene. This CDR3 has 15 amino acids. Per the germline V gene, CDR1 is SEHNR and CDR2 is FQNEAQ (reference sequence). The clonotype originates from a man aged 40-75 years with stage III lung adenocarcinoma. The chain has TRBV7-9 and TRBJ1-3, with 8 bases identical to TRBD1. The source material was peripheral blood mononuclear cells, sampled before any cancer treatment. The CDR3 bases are TGTGCCAGCAGCTTGCCTGGGACAGGTGGAAACACCATATATTTT. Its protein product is CASSLPGTGGNTIYF.